The 21 T cell receptor beta chains below were found in one sample sequenced in a study of cytomegalovirus exposure and HLA in healthy donors. Vbeta (60) and Jbeta (13) primers were used in the PCR. This table comes from immunoSEQ multiplex PCR, and its TCRdb copy is limited to in-frame clones, with some not included. The data show fewer than 150,000 clones, and the top ten clones hold more than 3%. Sequenced material: PBMCs. The receptors stem from a man aged 18 to 35 in good health and CMV-seronegative.

The chain recombines TRBV19 with TRBJ1-2; D is ambiguous. V lost 8 bases, J lost 4 bases, and 14 bases lay in between. CDR3 length: 13 amino acids. The germline CDR1 and CDR2 sequences are LNHDA and SQIVND (reference sequence). The CDR3 DNA sequence: TGTGCCAGTGTTGGAGAAGGGAGCTATGGCTACACCTTC. It encodes CASVGEGSYGYTF.

The rearrangement links TRBV7-2 to TRBJ2-7, with 8 bases lining up with TRBD2. The CDR3 has 17 amino acids. Germline V CDR1 and CDR2: SGHTA, FQGNSA. J lost 2 bases, V lost 2 bases, and 11 bases had no gene match. The DNA for the CDR3 is TGTGCCAGCAGCTTAATTAGGAGCGGGAGCCAGCCCTACGAGCAGTACTTC. It is translated as CASSLIRSGSQPYEQYF.

V usage is TRBV11-2 and J usage is TRBJ1-4, with 10 nucleotides matching TRBD1. Trimming took 5 bases from V and 6 from J; bases not matched to a gene: 6. Per the germline V gene, CDR1 is SGHAT and CDR2 is FQNNGV. This CDR3 spans 15 amino acids. In DNA form, the CDR3 reads TGTGCCAGCAGCAGGGCGGGACAGGGGTATGAAAAACTGTTTTTT. Translation: CASSRAGQGYEKLFF.

A word on this clone: The same CDR3 also results from other DNA sequences found in this sample. This chain uses TRBV9 with TRBJ1-1; D is unresolved. Trimming removed 0 bases at V and 7 bases at J, with 10 bases between. Germline CDR1 and CDR2: SGDLS and YYNGEE. CDR3 size: 13 residues. For the CDR3, the DNA is TGTGCCAGCAGCGTAGGGGCGTTAAGTGAAGCTTTCTTT. This translates into CASSVGALSEAFF.

V usage is TRBV25-1 and J usage is TRBJ2-7; D is possibly TRBD2 (6 bases). V dropped 8 bases and J dropped 0 bases, with 17 bases sitting between them. The germline CDR1 and CDR2 sequences are MGHDK and SYGVNS. The CDR3 spans 15 residues. CDR3 sequence: CASAEAGLFSYEQYF. Here the CDR3 DNA reads TGTGCCAGCGCAGAAGCGGGCCTATTCTCCTACGAGCAGTACTTC.

The V and J genes are TRBV14 and TRBJ1-6; D remains unclear. The germline gives CDR1 SGHDN, CDR2 FVKESK. CDR3 length: 14 residues. Trimming shortened V by 0 bases and J by 7 bases, and 7 bases separated the two germline ends. The CDR3, as DNA: TGTGCCAGCAGCCAAGATTTCAGGAATTCACCCCTCCACTTT. Translation: CASSQDFRNSPLHF.

The chain joins TRBV4-1 to TRBJ1-1, with D uncertain. Looked up from germline, CDR1 is MGHRA and CDR2 is YSYEKL. The CDR3 is 15 residues long. Between the trimmed V and J ends, which lost 1 base and 0 bases, there was a span of 9 bases. The CDR3 DNA follows: TGCGCCAGCAGCCAAGTTCCGAGCATGAACACTGAAGCTTTCTTT. It specifies CASSQVPSMNTEAFF.

The J gene is TRBJ2-7, the V gene TRBV11-2; D remains ambiguous. The ends were cut back, 8 bases at V and 3 bases at J, with 32 bases in the middle. The V gene's germline CDR1 is SGHAT and CDR2 FQNNGV. The CDR3 loop spans 19 amino acids. The CDR3 nucleotides read TGTGCCAGCTCCCGAGGCTTAAGTATAGTCGGCCCGATAGTCTACGAGCAGTACTTC. Translated, it gives CASSRGLSIVGPIVYEQYF.

The rearrangement links TRBV5-1 to TRBJ2-7; TRBD2 might be the D (6 bases). The CDR3 runs 15 residues. Looked up from germline, CDR1 is SGHRS and CDR2 is YFSETQ. V was clipped by 4 bases and J by 3 bases, with 17 bases between them. The CDR3 loop is CASSPVRGGLYEQYF. In DNA, the CDR3 is TGCGCCAGCAGCCCCGTGCGAGGAGGGCTCTACGAGCAGTACTTC.

The V and J genes are TRBV6-4 and TRBJ2-1; 8 nucleotides agree with TRBD2. CDR1 MRHNA and CDR2 SNTAGT come from the germline V gene. The CDR3 contains 15 residues. The J segment lost 9 bases and the V segment lost 3 bases, leaving 10 bases of the junction unmatched. In DNA, the CDR3 is TGTGCCAGCAGTGAAGCAGCGGGAGTCGTGGGTGAGCAGTTCTTC. Translating it yields CASSEAAGVVGEQFF.

The chain is built from TRBV2 and TRBJ1-5; D gene uncertain. The germline V gene encodes CDR1 SNHLY and CDR2 FYNNEI. This CDR3 region has 14 residues. V shed 6 bases and J shed 0 bases, with 9 bases lying between them. CDR3 sequence reads: CASRLEGSNQPQHF. As DNA, the CDR3 is TGTGCCAGCAGGCTGGAGGGTAGCAATCAGCCCCAGCATTTT.

The gene calls are TRBV11-2 and TRBJ2-1; the D is unclear. The CDR3 extends over 13 amino acids. Trimming removed 3 bases at V and 5 bases at J, with 8 bases between. Per germline, CDR1 SGHAT and CDR2 FQNNGV. The CDR3 loop is CASSFDTNNEQFF. As DNA, the CDR3 is TGTGCCAGCAGCTTCGACACAAACAATGAGCAGTTCTTC.

The chain is built from TRBV27 and TRBJ2-6; weak D call: TRBD2 (5 bases). Trimming removed 3 bases from V and 4 bases from J, with 10 bases in between. Germline V gene lookup returns CDR1 MNHEY and CDR2 SMNVEV (reference sequence). The CDR3 is 15 amino acids. CDR3 loop: CASSFRRSGANVLTF. The CDR3 DNA is TGTGCCAGCAGTTTCCGGAGGTCCGGGGCCAACGTCCTGACTTTC. The full variable domain, rest sourced from reference TRBV27 and TRBJ2-6, is EAQVTQNPRYLITVTGKKLTVTCSQNMNHEYMSWYRQDPGLGLRQIYYSMNVEVTDKGDVPEGYKVSRKEKRNFPLILESPSPNQTSLYFCASSFRRSGANVLTFGAGSRLTVL.

The chain is built from TRBV5-1 and TRBJ1-2; 7 positions agree with TRBD1. J gave up 1 base and V 3 bases, and 21 bases lay outside the gene matches. CDR3 size: 20 residues. CDR1 and CDR2 from the germline V gene are SGHRS and YFSETQ. The CDR3 DNA is TGCGCCAGCAGCTCCCCCACTCATGCCGGGACAGCAAGTAGTAACTATGGCTACACCTTC. Amino acid sequence: CASSSPTHAGTASSNYGYTF.

This chain links TRBV11-2 with TRBJ2-1; D is perhaps TRBD2 (6 bases). Germline CDR1 is SGHAT and CDR2 is FQNNGV. Between the trimmed V and J ends, which lost 1 base and 4 bases, there was a span of 20 bases. The CDR3 runs 18 residues. CDR3 nucleotides: TGTGCCAGCAGCTTAGGGAAAGGGAGGCTAGCCGAGTACAATGAGCAGTTCTTC. Its protein product is CASSLGKGRLAEYNEQFF.

CDR3 nucleotides: TGTGCCAGCAGGCAAAAGTTGGCAGGGAACTATGGCTACACCTTC. This sequence encodes CASRQKLAGNYGYTF. V gene TRBV7-2 combines with J gene TRBJ1-2, with D maybe TRBD1 (5 bases). Per the germline V gene, CDR1 is SGHTA and CDR2 is FQGNSA. This CDR3 is built from 15 residues. The V end lost 6 bases, the J end lost 2 bases, and 16 bases lay between the germline ends.

This chain connects TRBV7-8 to TRBJ2-5, with no clear D. With 3 bases removed from V and 5 bases from J, the gap between germline ends came to 7 bases. Per germline, CDR1 SGHVS and CDR2 FQNEAQ. The CDR3 is made up of 12 amino acids. The CDR3 here is CASSFPRETQYF. CDR3 sequence (DNA): TGTGCCAGCAGCTTCCCGAGGGAGACCCAGTACTTC.

The J gene is TRBJ1-1, the V gene TRBV29-1, with 8 positions matching TRBD1. The germline gives CDR1 SQVTM, CDR2 ANQGSEA. Germline trimming cut 4 bases from V and 5 bases from J; bases unmatched to any gene: 15. The CDR3 loop spans 16 amino acids. Written as DNA, the CDR3 is TGCAGCGTTGGGCTCGGCAGGGGGCGCGGGAAGACTGAAGCTTTCTTT. It encodes CSVGLGRGRGKTEAFF.

A word on this clone: Its ends do not fully match the called genes, so a read error is possible. The rearrangement joins TRBV9 to TRBJ2-7, with 10 bases fitting TRBD1. CDR1 is SGDLS and CDR2 is YYNGEE in the germline V gene. The CDR3 spans 15 residues. Written as DNA, the CDR3 is TGTGCCGGCAGCGCGTTATCCGGGACAGGGGACGAGCAGTACTTC. This codes for CAGSALSGTGDEQYF.

The chain recombines TRBV11-2 with TRBJ2-1, with D uncertain. V was cut by 4 bases and J by 4 bases, with 8 bases left in between. Germline V gives CDR1 SGHAT, CDR2 FQNNGV. The CDR3 sequence is 13 residues long. This CDR3 is CASSYTEYNEQFF. The CDR3 nucleotides are TGTGCCAGCAGCTATACAGAATACAATGAGCAGTTCTTC. The full variable domain, in which reference TRBV11-2 and TRBJ2-1 provide the parts outside the CDR3, is EAGVAQSPRYKIIEKRQSVAFWCNPISGHATLYWYQQILGQGPKLLIQFQNNGVVDDSQLPKDRFSAERLKGVDSTLKIQPAKLEDSAVYLCASSYTEYNEQFFGPGTRLTVL.

The gene calls are TRBV30 and TRBJ1-1; D unclear. V lost 0 bases and J lost 4, with 6 bases in between. The CDR3 totals 12 residues. The germline gives CDR1 GTSNPN, CDR2 SVGIG (reference sequence). CDR3 amino acids: CAWSVSTTEAFF. In DNA, the CDR3 is TGTGCCTGGAGTGTTTCTACCACTGAAGCTTTCTTT.